This TCR beta chain was found in a study of cytomegalovirus exposure and HLA in healthy donors. Study-wide findings and caveats: The analysis excluded some indistinguishable V segments, including TRBV6-2 and TRBV6-3. Most TCR sequences were rare, but some public TCRs occurred in many donors.

The CDR3 has 11 amino acids. Trimming at V came to 6 bases and at J to 4 bases, leaving 1 base not matched to a gene. Germline values: CDR1 SQVTM, CDR2 ANQGSEA. In the PCR, 60 Vbeta and 13 Jbeta primers were used. Libraries were prepared by immunoSEQ multiplex PCR; TCRdb keeps only in-frame clonotypes and omits some of them. The table has around 200,000 clones, roughly 70% seen once; the top ten hold 2.9%. As concerns this clone: No antigen is known for it.

Sequenced material: PBMCs. This TCR came from a male donor in good health and CMV-seronegative. The chain has TRBV29-1 and TRBJ1-2, with 8 nucleotides matching TRBD1. The CDR3 DNA reads TGCAGCGTCACAGGGGGCTATGGCTACACCTTC. This sequence encodes CSVTGGYGYTF.